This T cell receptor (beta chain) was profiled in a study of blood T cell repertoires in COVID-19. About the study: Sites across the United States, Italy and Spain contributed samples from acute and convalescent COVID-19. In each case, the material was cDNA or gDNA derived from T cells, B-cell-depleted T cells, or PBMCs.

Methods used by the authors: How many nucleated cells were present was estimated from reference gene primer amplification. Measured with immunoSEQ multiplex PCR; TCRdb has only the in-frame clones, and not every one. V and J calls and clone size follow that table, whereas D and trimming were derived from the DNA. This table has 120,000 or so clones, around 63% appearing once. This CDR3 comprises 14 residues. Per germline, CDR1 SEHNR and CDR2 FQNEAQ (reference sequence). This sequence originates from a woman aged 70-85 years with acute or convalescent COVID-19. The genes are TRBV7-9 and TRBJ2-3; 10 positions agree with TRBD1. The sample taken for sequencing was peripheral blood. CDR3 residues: CATQGDRGTDTQYF. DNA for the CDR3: TGTGCTACCCAGGGGGACAGGGGAACAGATACGCAGTATTTT.